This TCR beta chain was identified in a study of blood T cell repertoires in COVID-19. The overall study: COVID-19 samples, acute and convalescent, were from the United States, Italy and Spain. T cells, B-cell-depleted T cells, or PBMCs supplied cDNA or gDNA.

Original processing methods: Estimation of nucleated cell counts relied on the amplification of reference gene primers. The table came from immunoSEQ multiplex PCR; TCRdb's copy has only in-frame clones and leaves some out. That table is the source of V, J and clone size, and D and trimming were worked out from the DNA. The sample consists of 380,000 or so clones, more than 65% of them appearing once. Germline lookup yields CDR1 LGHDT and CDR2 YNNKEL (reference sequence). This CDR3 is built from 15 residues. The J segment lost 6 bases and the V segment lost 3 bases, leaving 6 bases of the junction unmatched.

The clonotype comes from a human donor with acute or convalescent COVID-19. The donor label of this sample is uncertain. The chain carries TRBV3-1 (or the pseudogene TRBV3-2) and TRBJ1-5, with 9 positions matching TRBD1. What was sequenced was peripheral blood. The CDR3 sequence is CASSHGTGFGQPQHF. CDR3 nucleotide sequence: TGTGCCAGCAGCCACGGGACAGGGTTCGGTCAGCCCCAGCATTTT.